Presented here are 17 T cell receptor beta chains from one specimen sequenced in a study of naive and memory T cell subsets. What these receptors recognize is not known. Findings and caveats of the study: Especially in CD8 cells, naive repertoires contained a few larger clonotypes, possibly CD45RA-re-expressing memory cells.

Two oligonucleotides, mixed equimolar, formed the beta constant-region primer covering TRBC1 and TRBC2. Ligated cDNA was amplified by four rounds of PCR with nested alpha and beta constant-region primers and SP2. MiXCR, run by TCRdb on the UMI-ligation and nested PCR reads, gives a single entry per CDR3 protein. The top ten hold around 3% of the sample, which has around 100,000 distinct CDR3 sequences, around 13% seen once. Sequenced: naive CD8+ T cells from blood. These receptors originate from a human donor in good health.

This clonotype was found a few times. The CDR3 loop is CASSFLLAEDNEQFF. The CDR3 region has the DNA TGTGCCAGCAGTTTTTTACTAGCTGAAGACAATGAGCAGTTCTTC. The V and J genes are TRBV12-3 or TRBV12-4 and TRBJ2-1; D perhaps matches TRBD2 (6 bases). V was clipped by 3 bases and J by 5 bases, with 14 bases between them. The CDR3 spans 15 residues.

This clonotype was seen many times. The chain carries TRBV12-3 or TRBV12-4 and TRBJ2-3; possibly TRBD1 for D (5 bases). Trimming shortened V by 7 bases and J by 0 bases, and 11 bases separated the two germline ends. The length of the CDR3 is 14 residues. The CDR3 DNA is TGTGCCAGCAAGTTACCAGGGAGCACAGATACGCAGTATTTT. It encodes CASKLPGSTDTQYF.

Concerning this clonotype itself: This may be a read error, as it is one base from a much larger clone. The rearrangement joins TRBV18 to TRBJ1-1, with D unresolved. V was clipped by 1 base and J by 2 bases, with 14 bases between them. CDR3 length: 16 amino acids. Looked up from germline, CDR1 is KGHSH and CDR2 is LQKENI. CDR3 loop: CASSPQAWGANTEAFF. CDR3 DNA: TGTGCCAGCTCACCACAGGCCTGGGGAGCTAACACTGAAGCTTTCTTT.

This clonotype was observed a few times. The gene calls are TRBV29-1 and TRBJ2-7; 7 bases line up with TRBD2. Germline V gene data show CDR1 as SQVTM and CDR2 as ANQGSEA. Trimming cost V 6 bases and J 5 bases; bases outside gene matches: 4. The CDR3 totals 11 residues. CDR3 coding DNA: TGCAGCGTCGCGGGGGTCGACGAGCAGTACTTC. This encodes CSVAGVDEQYF.

This clonotype appeared a few times. The genes are TRBV19 and TRBJ2-1; 8 bases agree with TRBD1. This CDR3 has 14 amino acids. Looked up from germline, CDR1 is LNHDA and CDR2 is SQIVND (reference sequence). V lost 5 bases to trimming and J lost 6 bases; unmatched junction nucleotides: 6. CDR3 DNA: TGTGCCAGTAGTTGGCAGGGGGCGGGCAATGAGCAGTTCTTC. This translates into CASSWQGAGNEQFF.

This clonotype came up a few times. V and J are TRBV12-3 or TRBV12-4 and TRBJ1-1; no firm D call. The CDR3 is 14 residues long. The V end was cut by 1 base, the J end by 4 bases, with 10 bases between. The CDR3 nucleotides are TGTGCCAGCAGTTTAGGGGCGATGGGCACTGAAGCTTTCTTT. Amino acids: CASSLGAMGTEAFF.

The chain joins TRBV4-2 to TRBJ1-1; TRBD1 matches at 7 bases. The CDR3 is 19 residues long. With 0 bases clipped from V and 2 bases from J, the junction kept 15 bases outside the gene matches. Germline values: CDR1 LGHNA, CDR2 YNFKEQ. The CDR3, as DNA: TGTGCCAGCAGCCAAGATATTGGGGCTGGCGGGACAGCAAACACTGAAGCTTTCTTT. As protein: CASSQDIGAGGTANTEAFF.

This clonotype has only a few counts. This chain links TRBV20-1 with TRBJ2-1, with D perhaps TRBD2 (5 bases). The ends were cut back, 5 bases at V and 10 bases at J, with 12 bases in the middle. Germline V lookup: CDR1 DFQATT, CDR2 SNEGSKA (reference sequence). The CDR3 covers 11 residues. CDR3 DNA sequence: TGCAGTGCTGAGGATAGCGTCGAGCAGTTCTTC. It specifies CSAEDSVEQFF.

CDR3 bases: TGTGCCAGCAGTTACCCTGCAGGGGGCCAGGATCAGCCCCAGCATTTT. It translates to CASSYPAGGQDQPQHF. The rearrangement uses TRBV6-2 or TRBV6-3 and TRBJ1-5; 8 nucleotides agree with TRBD1. Germline V gives CDR1 MNHEY, CDR2 SVGEGT. CDR3 size: 16 residues. The V gene end was trimmed by 2 bases and the J gene end by 5 bases; junction bases not matched to a gene: 8.

This clonotype has a handful of counts. V and J are TRBV27 and TRBJ2-3, with D perhaps assigned TRBD1 or TRBD2 (5 bases each). V was trimmed by 5 bases and J by 1 base, leaving 10 bases between them. This CDR3 is 14 amino acids long. CDR1 is MNHEY and CDR2 is SMNVEV in the germline V gene (reference sequence). The CDR3 nucleotides read TGTGCCAGCAGTATAGTGGGGGGCACAGATACGCAGTATTTT. This translates into CASSIVGGTDTQYF.

The chain recombines TRBV12-5 with TRBJ2-1; a possible D gene is TRBD2 (6 bases). The germline V and J ends were trimmed by 3 bases and 0 bases, with 30 bases remaining between them. Germline V gene lookup returns CDR1 LGHNT and CDR2 FRNRAP. The CDR3 runs 22 residues. CDR3 residues: CASGLLSVGGTQHWSSYNEQFF. In DNA, the CDR3 is TGTGCTAGTGGTTTACTTTCTGTAGGCGGGACCCAACACTGGAGCTCCTACAATGAGCAGTTCTTC.

At least ten counts were recorded for this clonotype. This chain joins TRBV5-6 and TRBJ2-1; 12 bases align to TRBD2. Losses at the gene ends were 4 bases for V and 4 bases for J; bases not matched to a gene: 9. The CDR3 length is 17 residues. Germline-derived CDR1 and CDR2 are SGHDT and YYEEEE. The DNA of the CDR3 is TGTGCCAGCAGCCCCTTCACTAGCGGGGGGCCTTACAATGAGCAGTTCTTC. Translation gives CASSPFTSGGPYNEQFF. The whole variable domain, filled in from reference TRBV5-6 and TRBJ2-1, reads DAGVTQSPTHLIKTRGQQVTLRCSPKSGHDTVSWYQQALGQGPQFIFQYYEEEERQRGNFPDRFSGHQFPNYSSELNVNALLLGDSALYLCASSPFTSGGPYNEQFFGPGTRLTVL.

This clonotype was counted a few times. The rearrangement joins TRBV27 to TRBJ1-3; D remains unclear. V lost 3 bases and J 0 bases, leaving 3 bases between the germline ends. CDR1 and CDR2 from the germline V gene are MNHEY and SMNVEV (reference sequence). There are 13 residues in the CDR3. This CDR3 reads CASSLGSGNTIYF. CDR3 coding DNA: TGTGCCAGCAGTTTGGGCTCTGGAAACACCATATATTTT.

This chain links TRBV2 with TRBJ2-1, with D possibly being TRBD1 (5 bases). This CDR3 comprises 13 residues. V was shortened by 6 bases and J by 8 bases, with 14 bases between the two germline ends. Germline assignment: CDR1 SNHLY and CDR2 FYNNEI. This CDR3 reads CASRAGLVDEQFF. DNA for the CDR3: TGTGCCAGCAGGGCAGGGCTAGTGGATGAGCAGTTCTTC.

This clonotype has a handful of counts. The V gene is TRBV13, the J gene TRBJ2-7, with TRBD1 as a possible D gene (6 bases). V lost 0 bases and J lost 5, with 11 bases in between. Germline V gene sequence: CDR1 PRHDT, CDR2 FYEKMQ (reference sequence). The CDR3 covers 14 residues. The CDR3 DNA follows: TGTGCCAGCAGCTTAGGCCTGACAGGCGACGAGCAGTACTTC. Amino acid sequence: CASSLGLTGDEQYF.

The V and J genes are TRBV19 and TRBJ1-1, with D tentatively TRBD1 (6 bases). This CDR3 is 13 amino acids long. V lost 3 bases to trimming and J lost 11 bases, with 16 bases between them. Looked up from germline, CDR1 is LNHDA and CDR2 is SQIVND (reference sequence). CDR3 residues: CASSILGGNIAFF. The CDR3 nucleotides are TGTGCCAGTAGTATCCTAGGGGGGAACATTGCTTTCTTT.

V is TRBV7-2 and J is TRBJ1-2; 8 bases fit TRBD1. The V gene end was trimmed by 4 bases and the J gene end by 3 bases; junction bases not matched to a gene: 4. CDR1 SGHTA and CDR2 FQGNSA come from the germline V gene. The CDR3 length is 14 residues. The CDR3 DNA follows: TGTGCCAGCAGCTCCGGACAGGGATACTATGGCTACACCTTC. Translating it yields CASSSGQGYYGYTF.